Each of the 21 T cell receptor beta chains below was sequenced from the same sample in a study of T cells in Graves' hyperthyroidism and ophthalmopathy. Amplification targeted TCR beta CDR3 regions from RNA transcripts. Initially, a first-round RT-PCR of the TCR CDR3 employed the HTBI primer set. TCRdb ran MiXCR on the multiplex PCR reads and lists one entry per CDR3 protein. This sample has 300,000 to 450,000 distinct CDR3 sequences, with roughly 13% found just once. The source material was blood. These receptor sequences come from a young man with Graves' hyperthyroidism that later progressed to Graves' ophthalmopathy.

As regards this clonotype: A single base separates this from a much larger clone, so it may be a read error. The chain uses TRBV7-3 and TRBJ2-1; 7 bases fit TRBD1. The germline V gene has CDR1 SGHTA and CDR2 FQGTGA. CDR3 size: 16 residues. CDR3 region: CASSSRTGSHYNGQFF. The CDR3 coding sequence is TGTGCCAGCAGCTCCAGGACAGGCTCTCACTACAATGGGCAGTTCTTC.

The J gene is TRBJ1-6, the V gene TRBV4-1; tentatively, D is TRBD1 (6 bases). In germline, CDR1 is MGHRA, CDR2 YSYEKL. The CDR3 has 15 residues. V lost 3 bases to trimming and J lost 9 bases, with 15 bases between them. The CDR3 DNA is TGCGCCAGCAGCCATATAGGGGGTCTTCCTTCACCCCTCCACTTT. It translates to CASSHIGGLPSPLHF.

This clonotype was seen many times. The rearrangement uses TRBV27 and TRBJ1-5, with a weak D call TRBD1 (5 bases). V lost 5 bases, J lost 1 base, and 9 bases lay in between. CDR3 length: 14 amino acids. Germline V gives CDR1 MNHEY, CDR2 SMNVEV (reference sequence). DNA for the CDR3: TGTGCCAGCAGTGTAAGGGGAAGCAATCAGCCCCAGCATTTT. It is translated as CASSVRGSNQPQHF.

The sample holds many counts of this clonotype. The chain joins TRBV7-9 to TRBJ1-4, with TRBD1 matching 8 bases. The CDR3 runs to 14 residues. Germline V lookup: CDR1 SEHNR, CDR2 FQNEAQ (reference sequence). The junction had 1 base not matched to a gene; V was cut back by 0 bases and J by 7 bases. The CDR3 sequence: CASSLAQGAEKLFF. The CDR3 DNA is TGTGCCAGCAGCTTAGCCCAGGGGGCTGAAAAACTGTTTTTT.

This clonotype was detected many times. The V gene is TRBV7-3, the J gene TRBJ2-1; perhaps TRBD2 as D (5 bases). Per germline, CDR1 SGHTA and CDR2 FQGTGA. The CDR3 has 11 residues. Trimming left V 5 bases short and J 9 bases short, with 8 bases between. The CDR3 sequence: CASSPGGEQFF. The CDR3 DNA reads as TGTGCCAGCAGCCCAGGAGGTGAGCAGTTCTTC. Variable domain in full (rest from reference TRBV7-3 and TRBJ2-1): GAGVSQTPSNKVTEKGKYVELRCDPISGHTALYWYRQSLGQGPEFLIYFQGTGAADDSGLPNDRFFAVRPEGSVSTLKIQRTERGDSAVYLCASSPGGEQFFGPGTRLTVL.

The gene calls are TRBV11-3 and TRBJ2-7; no reliable D call. The germline V and J ends were trimmed by 4 bases and 6 bases, with 16 bases remaining between them. The CDR3 is 14 residues long. Germline V CDR1 and CDR2: SGHNT, YENEEA. CDR3 DNA sequence: TGTGCCAGCAGCTCCGGGCTACAATACGGCGAGCAGTACTTC. Protein: CASSSGLQYGEQYF.

This clonotype was detected many times. CDR3 residues: CASDQQGPNEKLFF. CDR3 DNA sequence: TGTGCCTCGGATCAACAGGGTCCTAATGAAAAACTGTTTTTT. The chain uses TRBV30 and TRBJ1-4, with D tentatively TRBD1 (6 bases). CDR1 is GTSNPN, CDR2 SVGIG, per germline (reference sequence). The ends were cut back, 7 bases at V and 3 bases at J, with 15 bases in the middle. The CDR3 contains 14 residues.

This sequence joins TRBV6-1 and TRBJ2-3; D uncertain. The germline CDR1 and CDR2 sequences are MNHNS and SASEGT. The CDR3 consists of 13 residues. V was cut by 7 bases and J by 6 bases, with 14 bases left in between. The CDR3 spells CASTGLGYDTQYF. The DNA for the CDR3 is TGTGCCAGCACTGGCCTAGGGTACGATACGCAGTATTTT.

This clonotype was detected a few times. V usage is TRBV6-1 and J usage is TRBJ1-1, with unresolved D. Trimming stripped 2 bases from V and 6 bases from J, with 13 bases between. The CDR3 consists of 14 residues. Germline CDR1 reads MNHNS; CDR2 reads SASEGT. The CDR3 here is CASSEYSLGSEAFF. Here the CDR3 DNA reads TGTGCCAGCAGTGAATATTCTTTAGGGTCTGAAGCTTTCTTT.

This clonotype has only a few counts. This chain uses TRBV7-9 with TRBJ2-2; the D is unclear. Looked up from germline, CDR1 is SEHNR and CDR2 is FQNEAQ (reference sequence). The CDR3 is 14 residues long. V dropped 5 bases and J dropped 5 bases, with 12 bases sitting between them. CDR3 sequence: CASSPTSVTGELFF. CDR3 bases: TGTGCCAGCAGCCCGACCAGCGTTACCGGGGAGCTGTTTTTT.

This clonotype was picked up many times. The J gene is TRBJ2-5, the V gene TRBV7-9; 11 nucleotides agree with TRBD2. The CDR3 extends over 14 amino acids. Germline CDR1 is SEHNR and CDR2 is FQNEAQ (reference sequence). J was trimmed by 4 bases and V by 6 bases; bases with no gene match: 4. In nucleotides, the CDR3 is TGTGCCAGCAGTCCAACTAGCGGGGGAGAGACCCAGTACTTC. This encodes CASSPTSGGETQYF.

Many counts were recorded for this clonotype. V usage is TRBV11-2 and J usage is TRBJ1-1; D is unclear. This CDR3 contains 11 residues. In germline, CDR1 is SGHAT, CDR2 FQNNGV. With 4 bases removed from V and 9 bases from J, the gap between germline ends came to 9 bases. In nucleotides, the CDR3 is TGTGCCAGCAGCTCAGGACCTCAAGCTTTCTTT. Translated, it gives CASSSGPQAFF.

The V call is TRBV12-3 or TRBV12-4, the J call TRBJ1-4; TRBD1 matches at 8 bases. The CDR3 runs to 15 residues. The J segment lost 8 bases and the V segment lost 4 bases, leaving 9 bases of the junction unmatched. CDR3 loop: CASSSRQGRSEKLFF. The CDR3 DNA reads as TGTGCCAGCAGTTCCCGACAGGGGCGGTCCGAAAAACTGTTTTTT.

The CDR3 reads CASSQEGQGREAFF. The CDR3 coding sequence is TGTGCCAGCAGCCAAGAAGGGCAGGGGAGAGAGGCTTTCTTT. This chain connects TRBV14 to TRBJ1-1; D is possibly TRBD1 (6 bases). CDR3 length: 14 amino acids. Germline V CDR1 and CDR2: SGHDN, FVKESK. V was clipped by 0 bases and J by 11 bases, with 16 bases between them.

This clonotype was detected once. The chain uses TRBV5-5 and TRBJ2-2, with unresolved D. CDR1 SGHKS and CDR2 YYEKEE come from the germline V gene (reference sequence). The CDR3 totals 14 residues. Trimming took 0 bases from V and 6 from J, leaving 9 bases between them. CDR3: CASSLATAPGELFF. CDR3 DNA sequence: TGTGCCAGCAGCTTGGCTACGGCTCCCGGGGAGCTGTTTTTT.

The CDR3 region has the DNA TGTGCCAGCATCTCGGACAGGGAAGGCTACACCTTC. Protein product: CASISDREGYTF. This chain joins TRBV5-4 and TRBJ1-2; 8 positions agree with TRBD1. This CDR3 region has 12 residues. V lost 6 bases to trimming and J lost 8 bases; unmatched junction nucleotides: 6. In germline, CDR1 is SGHNT, CDR2 YYREEE (reference sequence).

This clonotype was observed a few times. V usage is TRBV6-1 and J usage is TRBJ2-7, with D perhaps being TRBD1 or TRBD2 (5 bases each). CDR1 is MNHNS, CDR2 SASEGT, per germline. The CDR3 totals 13 residues. Trimming removed 7 bases at V and 0 bases at J, with 10 bases between. For the CDR3, the DNA is TGTGCCAGCAATCGGGACCCCTCCTACGAGCAGTACTTC. Its translation: CASNRDPSYEQYF.

This chain connects TRBV3-1 to TRBJ2-3; a possible D gene is TRBD2 (7 bases). The CDR3 has 15 amino acids. Germline values: CDR1 LGHDT, CDR2 YNNKEL (reference sequence). Deletions cut 1 base from V and 2 bases from J, with 10 bases between. CDR3 protein: CASSQGRGATDTQYF. Written as DNA, the CDR3 is TGTGCCAGCAGCCAAGGCCGGGGGGCCACAGATACGCAGTATTTT.

This clonotype was detected ten times or more. The genes are TRBV15 and TRBJ1-5; 11 nucleotides match TRBD1. Germline V gene data show CDR1 as LNHNV and CDR2 as YYDKDF (reference sequence). V lost 3 bases to trimming and J lost 5 bases; unmatched junction nucleotides: 3. This CDR3 comprises 15 residues. The CDR3 nucleotides read TGTGCCACCAGCAGCGGACAGGGGGCCTATCAGCCCCAGCATTTT. It translates to CATSSGQGAYQPQHF.

This clonotype was picked up a small number of times. The V gene is TRBV27, the J gene TRBJ2-1; possibly TRBD1 for D (8 bases). This CDR3 has 12 amino acids. Trimming took 2 bases from V and 15 from J, leaving 14 bases between them. CDR1 MNHEY and CDR2 SMNVEV come from the germline V gene (reference sequence). The CDR3 protein is CASSLSGTGLFF. The CDR3, as DNA: TGTGCCAGCAGTTTAAGCGGGACAGGCCTGTTCTTC.

This clonotype was picked up a small number of times. The chain combines TRBV24-1 with TRBJ2-2; D might be TRBD1 (6 bases). V was trimmed by 10 bases and J by 2 bases, leaving 10 bases between them. The CDR3 consists of 13 residues. Germline loops: CDR1 KGHDR, CDR2 SFDVKD. Here the CDR3 DNA reads TGTGCCACTAGGGACACCAACACCGGGGAGCTGTTTTTT. Its protein is CATRDTNTGELFF.